Included here is one TCR beta chain sequence, with context. CDR3 length: 17 amino acids. CDR1 is KGHSH, CDR2 LQKENI, per germline. The V segment lost 3 bases and the J segment 1 base; nucleotides outside the gene matches: 5. The Seattle patients joined while their infection was active and were tracked longitudinally afterward. The data belong to a study of blood T cell repertoires in COVID-19. Whole-study context: The United States, Italy and Spain were the sources of the acute and convalescent COVID-19 samples. In each case, the material was cDNA or gDNA derived from T cells, B-cell-depleted T cells, or PBMCs.

Original analysis: For nucleated cells, counts were estimated from reference gene primer amplification. Sequenced by immunoSEQ multiplex PCR; TCRdb stores in-frame clones only, minus some. V and J calls plus clone size are reproduced from that table; the DNA served to infer D and trimming. The data show approximately 300,000 clones, with around nine tenths seen just once and roughly 7.3% held by the top ten. This receptor was obtained from a young woman with COVID-19, enrolled during active disease. The chain joins TRBV18 to TRBJ2-2, with TRBD1 identical over 10 bases. The source material was peripheral blood. DNA for the CDR3: TGTGCCAGCTCACCCTCGGGACAGGGGTTGAACACCGGGGAGCTGTTTTTT. This encodes CASSPSGQGLNTGELFF.